This T cell receptor beta chain was profiled in a study of Tregs in tolerant kidney transplant recipients (dated by TCRdb to 2018 to 2020). Looking at the study overall: The study used TCRbeta sequencing to identify donor-specific regulatory T cells before combined kidney and bone marrow transplantation, then tracked those cells after transplant. TCRbeta repertoire sequencing was used in a few healthy controls to compare several methods for expanding Tregs specific for an allogeneic donor. The study at large found these results: Biological reproducibility was not directly addressed, though technical replication error appeared minimal. Because only a small number of patients were included, the study had limitations, and the results will need to be validated in larger populations as well as under other immunosuppression protocols. The most biologically relevant and donor-specific TCRbeta repertoire appeared to be identified by expanding Tregs with activated donor B cells.

Unstimulated Tregs (CD4+CD25+CD127-), CD4+ non-Tregs (CD4+CD25-), CD4 and CD8 cells were FACS-sorted from thawed PBMCs. Blood from healthy controls was obtained either from healthy volunteers or as purchased buffy coats. Healthy control blood was processed to PBMCs with a Ficoll density gradient and then cryopreserved, whereas patient PBMCs were collected both before and after transplant. From its cysteine to its phenylalanine, the CDR3 spans 16 amino acids. The sequence is cut down to CDR3 DNA, 48 bases in frame from base 1. Reading the germline V gene gives CDR1 ENHRY and CDR2 SYGVKD. V is cut by 5 bases and J by 0 bases, and the space between the germline ends is 14 bases. Worth noting for this clone: The antigen this receptor binds is unknown. Base qualities are missing; no much larger clone stands one base away.

For TCRbeta CDR3 sequencing, genomic DNA from the sorted cells was extracted using the QIAGEN DNeasy Blood and Tissue Kit. High-throughput TCRbeta CDR3 sequencing was carried out commercially through immunoSEQ, with PCR amplification with bias correction and internal controls included. The paper's data handling went like this. A unique productive TCRbeta sequence was defined by the CDR3 nucleotide sequence when primers matched, and otherwise by the CDR3 amino acid sequence together with the Vbeta and Jbeta genes. Sorting error was corrected by removing sequences shared between sorted populations at a frequency ratio of 2:1 or less, and the remaining shared sequences were assigned to the higher population. Sequences were defined as donor-reactive when expanded at least 5-fold in CFSE-low cells versus unstimulated cells and present at a frequency of at least 0.01% in CFSE-low cells. Repertoire divergence was quantified by Jensen-Shannon divergence using the top 100 TCRbeta sequences ranked by frequency. For samples with multiple sequencing runs, sorting error was corrected separately for each run before the runs were pooled. TCRdb re-hosts the immuneACCESS table, in-frame sequences only. Its copies lack some clones; in the studies checked, an unresolved V gene accounts for under half of them, and the cause for the rest is not known. That table supplies the V and J calls and clone size; D and trimming were determined from the DNA. The table for this sample lists roughly 120,000 clones; 92% of them were counted only once. The ten largest clones represent more than 0.5% of the sample.

The sequence links TRBV10-3 to TRBJ1-3; too little of a D gene remains to name it. Sample: CD4+ T cells from blood. This clonotype originated in a human donor in good health. The CDR3 amino acid sequence is: CAISPHVDGSGNTIYF. DNA sequence: TGTGCCATCAGTCCCCACGTTGACGGCTCTGGAAACACCATATATTTT.